This TCR beta chain was captured by sequencing in a study of post-analysis software for immune sequencing data (dated by TCRdb to 2014 to 2015). Regarding the study in general: Recorded disease courses included relapsing-remitting, secondary progressive and progressive-relapsing multiple sclerosis, with some patients lacking subtype annotation. A subset of samples was prepared in parallel using single-end sample barcoding, then pooled and co-amplified after Illumina adapter ligation. Patient repertoires were compared against 11 previously published healthy control repertoires from donors aged roughly 6 to 27 years. What the authors observed across the whole study: Significantly higher frequencies in patients than in controls were found for roughly 5 TRBV segments, including TRBV5-6, TRBV5-1 and TRBV20-1. The control group was slightly older than the multiple sclerosis patient group. Significantly lower normalized Chao1 diversity was found in multiple sclerosis patients than in controls, suggesting substantial peripheral T-cell clonal expansion. Direct clustering with F measure showed strong co-clustering of samples prepared in the same batch, prompting a batch-effect correction.

Comment on this clonotype: Its target antigen remains unknown. No clone much larger than this one lies a single base away; base qualities are absent.

To demonstrate the VDJtools post-analysis software, the study profiled TCR beta repertoires from the peripheral blood of around 13 young patients with multiple sclerosis. The patients with multiple sclerosis were children and adolescents between roughly 6 and 17 years of age. The germline V gene specifies SGHTA as CDR1 and FQGNSA as CDR2. V drops 8 bases and J drops 5 bases, leaving 13 bases in between. The CDR3 runs 13 residues from the cysteine to the phenylalanine. Solely the CDR3 DNA is kept, with 39 bases framed from the first base. Library creation used PCR. The sequencing machine was an Illumina HiSeq 2500. Unique molecular identifiers were incorporated into TCR beta cDNA libraries to reduce PCR and sequencing biases. Per 1 to 10 million input T cells, some 500,000 cDNA molecules were obtained, such that each molecule approximated one T cell. The patient libraries were prepared and sequenced using the same protocol as the earlier healthy control dataset. Within a given batch, samples were prepared together, multiplexed and sequenced on the same HiSeq lane. The original pipeline was this. MIGEC handled the raw barcoded reads, throwing out single-read molecular identifier groups before consensus assembly and CDR3 extraction. Clonotype tables were post-analysed with VDJtools, and diversity was normalized by down-sampling all datasets to the smallest sample size. Repertoire overlap clustering matched CDR3 amino acid but not nucleotide sequences to correct batch-related cross-sample contamination. The public reads were reprocessed in TCRdb via fastp at Q25 and MiXCR, keeping in-frame beta chains. A single entry per CDR3 protein holds the most common genes and DNA from its merged rows. What appears here as the V and J calls and clone size reflects TCRdb's work, not the paper's. Across this sample there are roughly 570,000 distinct CDR3 sequences, with around 34% seen only once. Of the sample, approximately 5.4% is held by the ten largest clones.

The rearrangement joined TRBV7-2 to TRBJ2-1; TRBD2 is possibly the D segment (5 matching bases). This receptor was obtained from a girl under 18 with multiple sclerosis. The sequenced material came from blood. In nucleotides, the sequence is TGTGCCAGCCGCAGGCAGCGGCACAATGAGCAGTTCTTC. This is translated as CASRRQRHNEQFF.